Included here is one T cell receptor beta chain sequence, with context. Its antigen is not identified. The record originates from a study of T cell responses to AZD1222 COVID-19 vaccine. CDR1 LGHNT and CDR2 FRNRAP come from the germline V gene. The V gene lost 1 base and the J gene lost 11 bases, with 14 bases spanning the gap. This CDR3 has 13 amino acids. Measured with immunoSEQ multiplex PCR; TCRdb has only the in-frame clones, and not every one. The sample yields around 130,000 clones, about 91% seen once. General observations from the study: Most donors were white British and more were female, and clonal diversity was possibly underestimated. CD4 TCRs associated with vaccination spanned spike, dominating at 160-218 and 743-854. Unmutated variant regions are reportedly targeted by nearly half of spike-specific TCRs.

Second-dose timings of about 4 or about 12 weeks were pooled. The specimen was peripheral blood, collected 28 days after the second AZD1222 dose. The V gene is TRBV12-5, the J gene TRBJ1-1; possible D gene TRBD1, 6 bases. This sequence originates from an adult who received the AZD1222 COVID-19 vaccine. The chain's CDR3 is CASGLDQGRGAFF. The CDR3 nucleotides read TGTGCTAGTGGTTTGGACCAAGGGAGGGGGGCTTTCTTT.